This record concerns one T cell receptor beta chain sequence. The sample originates from a study of blood T cell repertoires in COVID-19. The repertoire was sequenced with immunoSEQ multiplex PCR; TCRdb's copy has only in-frame clones and lacks some. The table has 350,000 or so clones, roughly 87% seen once. The CDR3 loop spans 17 amino acids. The germline CDR1 and CDR2 sequences are SGHAT and FQNNGV. Losses at the gene ends were 4 bases for V and 0 bases for J; bases not matched to a gene: 8. Seattle's cohort entered during active infection and was followed longitudinally. The sequencing sample was made of peripheral blood. The receptor's source is a woman aged 55-70 years with COVID-19, enrolled during active disease. The chain joins TRBV11-2 to TRBJ2-1; 8 bases match TRBD1. The CDR3 region is CASSSQQGGSSYNEQFF. The CDR3 DNA reads as TGTGCCAGCAGCTCCCAACAGGGGGGAAGCTCCTACAATGAGCAGTTCTTC.